The source of this T cell receptor beta chain is a study of CD8 T cells in ankylosing spondylitis (dated by TCRdb to between 2016 and 2019). Background on the whole study: The study profiled T cell receptor beta repertoires in healthy donors and ankylosing spondylitis patients to find disease-linked TCR variants. The full study cohort comprised 25 or so ankylosing spondylitis patients and some 110 healthy donors. Samples of peripheral blood were taken, and for ankylosing spondylitis patients, synovial fluid was collected as well.

Results the study describes overall, beyond this receptor: Some motif variants had previously been reported in the synovial fluid and blood of reactive arthritis patients, which suggests shared mechanisms of disease initiation. A TCR beta motif of roughly 8 highly homologous amino acid variants appeared characteristic of blood from ankylosing spondylitis patients. The disease-linked clones were reported to be significantly enriched in matched synovial fluid samples from ankylosing spondylitis patients. In peripheral blood, the disease-linked clones were found at relatively low frequencies and had a CD8+ phenotype.

Between the V and J ends, shortened by 2 bases and 0 bases respectively, the junction contains 2 bases. As encoded in the germline V gene, CDR1 is MRHNA while CDR2 is SNTAGT. The CDR3, from cysteine to phenylalanine, totals 14 residues. Just the 42-base CDR3 DNA is kept, in frame starting at base 1. Synovial fluid samples were matched to blood samples from the same ankylosing spondylitis patients. This clonotype turned up a few times. No cognate antigen has been identified for it. Per-base quality was not reported, and no clone a single base away is much larger than it. TCRdb lists the instrument as Illumina HiSeq 2500. TCR beta libraries were prepared by quantitative 5'-RACE with molecular barcodes. From the authors' description of their analysis: A new computational method, built on a probabilistic model of VDJ rearrangement, was used to identify disease-linked TCR variants. Clones were called with MiXCR by TCRdb after fastp trimmed the public reads at Q25, and only in-frame beta chains were retained. Identical CDR3 proteins give one entry, which carries the most common genes and DNA. Here the V and J calls rest on TCRdb's processing, not on the authors' analysis. The sample contains some 130,000 distinct CDR3 sequences, approximately 9.2% of them found a single time. The ten most abundant clones make up 7.3% of the sample.

Recombination connected TRBV6-4 to TRBJ1-6; no D gene is confidently identified. The sequence was obtained from a male donor with ankylosing spondylitis. Sequences were obtained from synovial fluid, either unsorted or a sorted T cell fraction (not recorded which). The nucleotides are TGTGCCAGCAGTGACGGCTCCTATAATTCACCCCTCCACTTT. The resulting protein is CASSDGSYNSPLHF.